This is a list of T cell receptor beta chains from one sample in a study of blood T cell repertoires in COVID-19. Profiling relied on immunoSEQ multiplex PCR, and the TCRdb table lists in-frame clones only, not all of them. Of around 80,000 clones listed, 60% to 75% are singletons. Sample: peripheral blood. The receptors were sampled from a middle-aged man with active or convalescent COVID-19. The CDR3 runs from the conserved cysteine through the conserved F or W. The D gene is left open where the match is weak. For some rows the clone size is stated as once, few or many, or as a class when expanded; others skip it.

-	-	TRBV7-3	TRBJ2-1	TGTGCCAGCAGCTTAGGGCAGGGGGGTGAGCAGTTCTTC	CASSLGQGGEQFF
TRBD1	few	TRBV18	TRBJ1-3	TGTGCCAGCTCACCAGGGACAGCTGGAAACACCATATATTTT	CASSPGTAGNTIYF
-	-	TRBV7-9	TRBJ2-2	TGTGCCAGCAGCGTAGGAGTCGGGGAGCTGTTTTTT	CASSVGVGELFF
TRBD2	-	TRBV6-5	TRBJ2-3	TGTGCCAGCAGTTACTCGTCCGGGGGGGCTCTGGATACGCAGTATTTT	CASSYSSGGALDTQYF
TRBD1	-	TRBV5-8	TRBJ1-5	TGTGCCAGCAGCCCCGGGACAGGGGGCAATCAGCCCCAGCATTTT	CASSPGTGGNQPQHF
TRBD1	-	TRBV18	TRBJ1-1	TGTGCCAGCAGACAGGGTGAGGCCAGCACTGAAGCTTTCTTT	CASRQGEASTEAFF
TRBD1	few	TRBV5-1	TRBJ2-1	TGCGCCAGCAGCTTCACAGGGGAGAGCTCCTACAATGAGCAGTTCTTC	CASSFTGESSYNEQFF
TRBD1	-	TRBV7-6	TRBJ2-7	TGTGCCAGCAGCTCGGGACAGGGCCCCTACGAGCAGTACTTC	CASSSGQGPYEQYF
-	-	TRBV6-1	TRBJ1-1	TGTGCCAGCAGTGAAGCAGGGATGCGAACCAGGGGAGCTTTCTTT	CASSEAGMRTRGAFF
TRBD1	-	TRBV2	TRBJ2-2	TGTGCCAGCAGTGAGGCCAGGGGGCACACCGGGGAGCTGTTTTTT	CASSEARGHTGELFF
-	-	TRBV6-4	TRBJ1-1	TGTGCCAGCAGTCCCGGTCTGAACACTGAAGCTTTCTTT	CASSPGLNTEAFF
TRBD1	-	TRBV29-1	TRBJ1-6	TGCAGCGTGCTGACAGGGCCTAATTCACCCCTCCACTTT	CSVLTGPNSPLHF
TRBD1	-	TRBV14	TRBJ1-4	TGTGCCAGCAGCCAAGCCGACAGGGTAGGGGAAAAACTGTTTTTT	CASSQADRVGEKLFF
-	-	TRBV7-2	TRBJ1-5	TGTGCCAGCAGCTTAGGGGGCTTGGACCGGACGAAGCCCCAGCATTTT	CASSLGGLDRTKPQHF
TRBD1	-	TRBV30	TRBJ1-4	TGTGCCGCAGACACAGGGGGGAATGAAAAACTGTTTTTT	CAADTGGNEKLFF
-	once	TRBV11-2	TRBJ2-7	TGTGCCAGCAGCCCAACAGGAGGGCACGAGCAGTACTTC	CASSPTGGHEQYF
TRBD2	-	TRBV11-2	TRBJ2-3	TGTGCCAGCAGCTTTCTAGCGGGGGGGTTTTTAGATACGCAGTATTTT	CASSFLAGGFLDTQYF
-	few	TRBV9	TRBJ2-2	TGTGCCAGCAGCCTTCGACAGGCGAACACCGGGGAGCTGTTTTTT	CASSLRQANTGELFF
-	-	TRBV18	TRBJ1-1	TGTGCCAGCTCACAGTATAATGAGGGCACTGAAGCTTTCTTT	CASSQYNEGTEAFF
-	few	TRBV27	TRBJ1-2	TGTGCCAGCAGTTTAGGGCAAGACTATGGCTACACCTTC	CASSLGQDYGYTF
-	-	TRBV5-6	TRBJ1-1	TGTGCCAGCAGCTTTGGAGGTTATGTAGCTTTCTTT	CASSFGGYVAFF
-	-	TRBV19	TRBJ2-2	TGTGCCAGTAGTTCAGGGTGGGGCGGGGAGCTGTTTTTT	CASSSGWGGELFF
TRBD2	-	TRBV11-3	TRBJ2-1	TGTGCCAGCAGCTCCGGACTAGCGGGGGGGCCGGAGGAGCAGTTCTTC	CASSSGLAGGPEEQFF
-	-	TRBV9	TRBJ2-7	TGTGCCAGCAGCGCTAGCCCCGCCTACGAGCAGTACTTC	CASSASPAYEQYF
-	-	TRBV3-1/TRBV3-2	TRBJ2-2	TGTGCCAGCAGCCAAGGGATGGCGGCCGGGGAGCTGTTTTTT	CASSQGMAAGELFF
-	once	TRBV4-2	TRBJ1-3	TGTGCCAGCAGCCCCCACAGATTCGACCGCACTAGCTCTGGAAACACCATATATTTT	CASSPHRFDRTSSGNTIYF
-	few	TRBV5-1	TRBJ1-2	TGCGCCAGCAGCTTGGGCCAGACCTCAGGTGGCTACACCTTC	CASSLGQTSGGYTF
-	-	TRBV30	TRBJ1-1	TGTGCCTGGAGTGTGGGGGGGAACACTGAAGCTTTCTTT	CAWSVGGNTEAFF
-	-	TRBV18	TRBJ2-7	TGTGCCAGCTCACCGAACAGGGGGGAGGGCTACGAGCAGTACTTC	CASSPNRGEGYEQYF
-	-	TRBV12-3/TRBV12-4	TRBJ2-2	TGTGCCAGCAACTCCCGGGGAACCGGGGAGCTGTTTTTT	CASNSRGTGELFF
TRBD1	-	TRBV29-1	TRBJ1-1	TGCAGCGCCGCCGGGACAGGGGGTGAAGCTTTCTTT	CSAAGTGGEAFF
-	few	TRBV7-2	TRBJ1-5	TGTGCCAGCAGCCCCTCGGGGATTAGCAATCAGCCCCAGCATTTT	CASSPSGISNQPQHF
-	-	TRBV5-1	TRBJ1-1	TGCGCCAGCAGCTTGGCGGGGATGAACACTGAAGCTTTCTTT	CASSLAGMNTEAFF
-	-	TRBV10-3	TRBJ2-6	TGTGCCATCAGCGCGGGACAGCACTCTGGGGCCAACGTCCTGACTTTC	CAISAGQHSGANVLTF
-	-	TRBV7-2	TRBJ2-5	TGTGCCAGCAGCTTTGTGGAGATTAAAGAGACCCAGTACTTC	CASSFVEIKETQYF
-	many	TRBV6-2/TRBV6-3	TRBJ2-1	TGTGCCAGCAGTTACCGGGACTACAATGAGCAGTTCTTC	CASSYRDYNEQFF
-	-	TRBV19	TRBJ1-1	TGTGCCAGTCGCGGGAGACTAGACACTGAAGCTTTCTTT	CASRGRLDTEAFF
TRBD2	few	TRBV5-1	TRBJ2-7	TGCGCCAGCTTAAGGACTAGCGGGGCTCTCGAGCAGTACTTC	CASLRTSGALEQYF
-	-	TRBV6-6	TRBJ1-6	TGTGCCAGCAGTTACCCGGCAGGGAATTCACCCCTCCACTTT	CASSYPAGNSPLHF
-	few	TRBV30	TRBJ1-4	TGTGCCTGGAGTGCGGGGTCTGCAACTAATGAAAAACTGTTTTTT	CAWSAGSATNEKLFF
-	-	TRBV5-5	TRBJ1-4	TGTGCCAGCAGCGCAGGATGGGCTAATGAAAAACTGTTTTTT	CASSAGWANEKLFF
-	-	TRBV3-1/TRBV3-2	TRBJ2-2	TGTGCCAGCAGCCAAGGACCCACCCGAAGAGGCGGGGAGCTGTTTTTT	CASSQGPTRRGGELFF
-	-	TRBV11-2	TRBJ2-1	TGTGCCAGCAGCTTGGGAGGCACGGAAGCCTACAATGAGCAGTTCTTC	CASSLGGTEAYNEQFF
-	-	TRBV10-3	TRBJ2-1	TGTGCCATCAGTGGCGGGGACTTCACATACAATGAGCAGTTCTTC	CAISGGDFTYNEQFF
-	few	TRBV18	TRBJ2-5	TGTGCCAGCTCAGCCCTGGGCGGGGCGATACAAGAGACCCAGTACTTC	CASSALGGAIQETQYF
TRBD1	-	TRBV6-5	TRBJ1-2	TGTGCCAGCAGAAGGGACAGGGACTATGGCTACACCTTC	CASRRDRDYGYTF
TRBD1	-	TRBV9	TRBJ2-2	TGTGCCAGCAGCGCAAGGGACAGGGGGCTTTCCGGGGAGCTGTTTTTT	CASSARDRGLSGELFF
TRBD1	medium-sized	TRBV6-6	TRBJ1-5	TGTGCCAGCAGATTCGGACAGGGAGGTCAGCCCCAGCATTTT	CASRFGQGGQPQHF
TRBD2	few	TRBV9	TRBJ2-2	TGTGCCAGCAGCGCCCGGACTAGCGGGGGGAACACCGGGGAGCTGTTTTTT	CASSARTSGGNTGELFF
TRBD1	-	TRBV9	TRBJ2-7	TGTGCCAGCTCCCGGGACAGCCCCTACGAGCAGTACTTC	CASSRDSPYEQYF
TRBD1	once	TRBV10-3	TRBJ1-2	TGTGCCATCACCGAGGACAGGAACTATGGCTACACCTTC	CAITEDRNYGYTF
TRBD1	-	TRBV30	TRBJ2-6	TGTGCCTGGAGTCGGGACAGACTGGCTGGGGCCAACGTCCTGACTTTC	CAWSRDRLAGANVLTF
-	-	TRBV2	TRBJ1-1	TGTGCCAGCAGTATAGACGGGTACACTGAAGCTTTCTTT	CASSIDGYTEAFF
-	few	TRBV5-6	TRBJ1-1	TGTGCCAGCAGCCGATCAGGGAACACTGAAGCTTTCTTT	CASSRSGNTEAFF
-	once	TRBV14	TRBJ1-3	TGTGCCAGCGCAAGGGGTCCCTTCTCTGGAAACACCATATATTTT	CASARGPFSGNTIYF
-	few	TRBV7-6	TRBJ2-7	TGTGCCAGCAGCCGGGGGACGGGTGTAAATTCCTACGAGCAGTACTTC	CASSRGTGVNSYEQYF
-	-	TRBV2	TRBJ1-2	TGTGCCAGCAGTGAAGGGTGGGCGGGCTACACCTTC	CASSEGWAGYTF
-	-	TRBV5-5	TRBJ2-3	TGTGCCAGCAGCTTGGGGGCCGGGAATGGAGATACGCAGTATTTT	CASSLGAGNGDTQYF